The rows below give T cell receptor beta chains drawn from one sample of a study of prognosis after radiotherapy for stage I lung cancer. TCRdb re-analysed the multiplex PCR reads in MiXCR, keeping a single row per CDR3 protein. This sample has more than 13,000 distinct CDR3 sequences; 30% occur once, and the top ten carry roughly 13%. Source: PBMCs, taken before or after stereotactic body radiation therapy (not recorded which). These receptors were collected from a donor over 45 with non-small cell lung cancer. Each CDR3 is given with its conserved first and last residue. D genes are given only for firm matches. Some rows have no size entry. The others give once, few or many, or a class for an expanded clone.

D	J	length	V	size	DNA	CDR3
-	TRBJ2-3	17	TRBV7-8	many	TGTGCCAGCAGCATCCATTCCGGGACTCCTCTCCCATATACGCAGTATTTT	CASSIHSGTPLPYTQYF
-	TRBJ1-3	13	TRBV7-8	many	TGTGCCAGCAGCTCGGGACAAGGAAACACCATATATTTT	CASSSGQGNTIYF
-	TRBJ1-4	13	TRBV3-1	medium-sized	TGTGCCAGCAGCACCCTAGCTAATGAAAAACTGTTTTTT	CASSTLANEKLFF
-	TRBJ1-2	13	TRBV2	once	TGTGCCAGAGGTGATAGGGTGAATAATGGCTACACCTTC	CARGDRVNNGYTF
TRBD2	TRBJ2-1	16	TRBV4-2	many	TGTGCCAGCAGCAGGACGGGACTAGCGGGGCACAATGAGCAGTTCTTC	CASSRTGLAGHNEQFF
-	TRBJ1-4	15	TRBV9	many	TGTGCCAGCAGCGTAGATCCAGGGTATAATGAAAAACTGTTTTTT	CASSVDPGYNEKLFF
-	TRBJ2-5	14	TRBV5-8	-	TGTGCCAGCAGCTTGTACAGGGTCACCGAGACCCAGTACTTC	CASSLYRVTETQYF
-	TRBJ2-3	15	TRBV11-1	many	TGTGCCAGCAGCTTAGACACGCTCTTCACAGATACGCAGTATTTT	CASSLDTLFTDTQYF
-	TRBJ2-6	17	TRBV20-1	-	TGCAGTGCTAAAGATAACGGGCGACCGACTCTGGCCAACGTCCTGACTTTC	CSAKDNGRPTLANVLTF
TRBD2	TRBJ2-1	15	TRBV30	many	TGTGCCTGGAGTCGAGTAGCGGGGACGTACAATGAGCAGTTCTTC	CAWSRVAGTYNEQFF
TRBD1	TRBJ1-5	16	TRBV28	medium-sized	TGTGCCAGCAGTTTAAGGGGGCCGGGGGGAATGCAGCCCCAGCATTTT	CASSLRGPGGMQPQHF
TRBD2	TRBJ2-2	14	TRBV2	many	TGTGCCAGAACTAGCGGAGCGAACACCGGGGAGCTGTTTTTT	CARTSGANTGELFF
-	TRBJ2-6	18	TRBV27	-	TGTGCCAGTAGCGACAATAGGGTTTTAGGCTCAGGGGCCCACGTCCTGACTTTC	CASSDNRVLGSGAHVLTF
-	TRBJ1-2	14	TRBV27	medium-sized	TGTGCCAGCAGACCGGGACGTCCTGGCTATGGCTACACCTTC	CASRPGRPGYGYTF
-	TRBJ1-6	12	TRBV27	-	TGTGCCAGCAGTACCCTCCTCCGACCCCTCTGCTTT	CASSTLLRPLCF
-	TRBJ1-4	17	TRBV2	medium-sized	TGTGCCAGCAGTGAAGAGAGGGGCATCGCAACTAATGAAAAACTGTTTTTT	CASSEERGIATNEKLFF
-	TRBJ2-1	14	TRBV5-6	many	TGTGCCAGCAGCTTGGGCGGACCGGGGGATGAGCAGTTCTTC	CASSLGGPGDEQFF
TRBD2	TRBJ2-1	16	TRBV18	many	TGTGCCAGCTCACGGACCGGGACTAGCCCCTACAATGAGCAGTTCTTC	CASSRTGTSPYNEQFF
TRBD2	TRBJ2-1	16	TRBV15	many	TGTGCCACCAGCAGAGCGGCGGGGGTAGTTCAGGGTGAGCAGTTCTTC	CATSRAAGVVQGEQFF
-	TRBJ1-5	15	TRBV5-1	-	TGCGCCAGCAGCTTGGCAGGGATCGTCAATCAGCCCCAGCATTTT	CASSLAGIVNQPQHF
-	TRBJ2-7	18	TRBV3-1	many	TGTGCCAGCAGCCCTGACCACCCCATGGGGGCGACGGCCTACGAGCAGTACTTC	CASSPDHPMGATAYEQYF
-	TRBJ1-4	14	TRBV5-4	-	TGTGCCAGCAGTGTGCGTGGACTGCATGAAAAACTGTTTTTT	CASSVRGLHEKLFF
-	TRBJ2-6	17	TRBV4-1	many	TGCGCCAGCAGCCCGAGGACGGGGGCGGGTGGGGCCAACGTCCTGACTTTC	CASSPRTGAGGANVLTF
-	TRBJ2-5	15	TRBV7-2	-	TGTGCCAGCAGCTGGGCCCCGGGACAACGAGAGAGACAGTACTTC	CASSWAPGQRERQYF
-	TRBJ2-7	12	TRBV28	medium-sized	TGTGCCAGCAGTTTATCGCAGGGGGAGCAGTACTTC	CASSLSQGEQYF
TRBD1	TRBJ2-3	14	TRBV27	medium-sized	TGTGCCAGCAGTTCGGACAGGGGGGCAGATACGCAGTATTTT	CASSSDRGADTQYF
-	TRBJ2-7	13	TRBV12-3/TRBV12-4	medium-sized	TGTGCCAGCAGAAAACCCAAGACCTACGAGCAGTACTTC	CASRKPKTYEQYF
-	TRBJ1-1	15	TRBV20-1	many	TGCAGTTCCCCCCGGCGGGCAGATAACAACACTGAAGCTTTCTTT	CSSPRRADNNTEAFF
-	TRBJ1-6	15	TRBV11-1	medium-sized	TGTGCCAGCAGCTTTGGAGGGGAAGGAAGTTCACCCCTCCACTTT	CASSFGGEGSSPLHF
TRBD2	TRBJ2-1	17	TRBV20-1	-	TGCAGTGCTCCCGAGGGACTAGCGGGAGGGCCAGGGAATGAGCAGTTCTTC	CSAPEGLAGGPGNEQFF
TRBD1	TRBJ1-2	13	TRBV20-1	many	TGCAGTCCTTTCTTGGACAGGGTGTATGGCTACACCTTC	CSPFLDRVYGYTF
TRBD1	TRBJ1-2	18	TRBV4-1	many	TGCGCCAGCAGCCAGAGAAGACCCGACAGGGGATCTAACTATGGCTACACCTTC	CASSQRRPDRGSNYGYTF
-	TRBJ1-4	13	TRBV3-1	many	TGTGCCAGCAGCCAAGACAACAGTGAAAAACTGTTTTTT	CASSQDNSEKLFF
TRBD1	TRBJ1-6	17	TRBV7-8	many	TGTGCCAGCAGATGGACAGGGGAAATTTGGAATAATTCACCCCTCCACTTT	CASRWTGEIWNNSPLHF
TRBD2	TRBJ2-7	15	TRBV7-9	many	TGTGCCAGCAGCGGAGGACTAGCGGGAACCTACGAGCAGTACTTC	CASSGGLAGTYEQYF
-	TRBJ1-6	12	TRBV5-4	many	TGTGCCAGCAGCTTAGATAATTCACCCCTCCACTTT	CASSLDNSPLHF
-	TRBJ1-4	14	TRBV19	many	TGTGCCAGTGGCGGACAGTCCGCTAATGAAAAACTGTTTTTT	CASGGQSANEKLFF
-	TRBJ1-2	13	TRBV29-1	-	TGCAGCGTTGAAGTGAGGTTTAACTATGGCTACACCTTC	CSVEVRFNYGYTF
TRBD1	TRBJ2-2	16	TRBV9	many	TGTGCCAGCAGCGGTAGACAGGGAATGAACACCGGGGAGCTGTTTTTT	CASSGRQGMNTGELFF
-	TRBJ2-7	12	TRBV6-2/TRBV6-3	-	TGTGCCAGCAGTCATATGACCTACGAGCAGTACTTC	CASSHMTYEQYF
TRBD1	TRBJ2-5	14	TRBV20-1	many	TGCAGTGCTTTCGACAGGGGGAGGCAAGAGACCCAGTACTTC	CSAFDRGRQETQYF
-	TRBJ1-3	15	TRBV28	medium-sized	TGTGCCAGCAGACCCGGGACCAAGTCTGGAAACACCATATATTTT	CASRPGTKSGNTIYF
TRBD1	TRBJ1-1	15	TRBV4-1	many	TGCGCCAGCAGCCAAGAGGTTACAGGGGACACTGAAGCTTTCTTT	CASSQEVTGDTEAFF
TRBD1	TRBJ2-5	12	TRBV20-1	many	TGCAGTGCAAACGGACAGGGCGAGACCCAGTACTTC	CSANGQGETQYF
TRBD2	TRBJ2-6	18	TRBV27	medium-sized	TGTGCCAGCAGTTTATCGGCGGGAGGGTTCGCTGGGGCCAACGTCCTGACTTTC	CASSLSAGGFAGANVLTF
TRBD2	TRBJ2-1	11	TRBV12-3/TRBV12-4	medium-sized	TGTGCCAGCAGCAGCGGGGTCACCCAGTTCTTC	CASSSGVTQFF
TRBD1	TRBJ1-2	14	TRBV28	many	TGTGCCAGCAGTTTGGGACAGGGGGCTCAAGGCTACACCTTC	CASSLGQGAQGYTF
-	TRBJ1-5	15	TRBV2	many	TGTGCCAGCAGTGAAGATTCGTGGGGTGGTAAGCCCCAGCATTTT	CASSEDSWGGKPQHF
TRBD1	TRBJ1-2	15	TRBV6-1	medium-sized	TGTGCCAGCACCCCGGGACAGGGAACTCCCTATGGCTACACCTTC	CASTPGQGTPYGYTF
-	TRBJ2-5	14	TRBV19	medium-sized	TGTGCCAGTAGAGACCGGGTCCACCAAGAGACCCAGTACTTC	CASRDRVHQETQYF
TRBD1	TRBJ1-5	15	TRBV7-2	many	TGTGCCAGCAGCTCGACCGGGACAGGAAATCAGCCCCAGCATTTT	CASSSTGTGNQPQHF
-	TRBJ1-2	14	TRBV15	-	TGTGCCACCAGCACCGGGACGGATAACTATGGCTACACCTTC	CATSTGTDNYGYTF
-	TRBJ2-1	17	TRBV7-8	many	TGTGCCAGCAGCCTAGCCATCTTAGGGGGATACGGAGATGAGCAGTTCTTC	CASSLAILGGYGDEQFF
-	TRBJ2-1	14	TRBV5-4	many	TGTGCCAGCAGCTTGGTGCAGGCCTACAATGAGCAGTTCTTC	CASSLVQAYNEQFF
TRBD2	TRBJ2-7	19	TRBV28	medium-sized	TGTGCCAGCAGTTTCGGCATCGCTGGGAGGGCTCGCGGTGGTCACGAGCAGTACTTC	CASSFGIAGRARGGHEQYF
-	TRBJ2-7	14	TRBV5-5	many	TGTGCCAGCAGCCCCGGGGCGGGGCGTGGCGAGCAGTACTTC	CASSPGAGRGEQYF
-	TRBJ2-1	14	TRBV2	medium-sized	TGTGCCAGCAGTTTACAGATAACCTACAATGAGCAGTTCTTC	CASSLQITYNEQFF
-	TRBJ1-5	18	TRBV19	medium-sized	TGTGCCAGTAGTATTGTTGCTGGACAGACAAATAGCAATCAGCCCCAGCATTTT	CASSIVAGQTNSNQPQHF
-	TRBJ2-1	14	TRBV3-1	many	TGTGCCAGCAGCCATCCCCTCGCTCGGAATGAGCAGTTCTTC	CASSHPLARNEQFF